Following are 22 T cell receptor beta chains from one sample sequenced in a study of T-cell memory formation after mild COVID-19. One entry per CDR3 protein, called by TCRdb with MiXCR from the 5' RACE reads. Of some 340,000 distinct CDR3 sequences in the sample, approximately 12% were seen once. Material for sequencing was PBMCs or a T cell subset sorted from them (not recorded which). The origin of the receptors is a man aged 18 to 30 who had mild COVID-19 (a few samples of this study predate the infection). Cell type and time point are not known.

This clonotype was counted only a few times. V is TRBV12-3 or TRBV12-4 and J is TRBJ2-7; no reliable D call. This CDR3 contains 12 residues. V lost 6 bases, J lost 3 bases, and 9 bases lay in between. The CDR3, as DNA: TGTGCCAGCAGCTTTCGGAACTACGAGCAGTACTTC. It specifies CASSFRNYEQYF.

CDR3 sequence reads: CASSFTYEQFF. In nucleotides, the CDR3 is TGTGCCAGCAGCTTTACCTATGAGCAGTTCTTC. The chain carries TRBV5-5 and TRBJ2-1; D call uncertain. Germline-derived CDR1 and CDR2 are SGHKS and YYEKEE (reference sequence). CDR3 size: 11 residues. Trimming took 2 bases from V and 8 from J, leaving 5 bases between them.

This clonotype has more than one count but fewer than ten. V is TRBV12-3 or TRBV12-4 and J is TRBJ1-1, with D uncertain. The V gene lost 6 bases and the J gene lost 4 bases, with 6 bases spanning the gap. This CDR3 has 11 amino acids. CDR3 DNA sequence: TGTGCCAGCAGCTCGTTCACTGAAGCTTTCTTT. Protein sequence: CASSSFTEAFF.

A remark on this clonotype: A single base separates this from a much larger clone, so it may be a read error. The chain has TRBV11-2 and TRBJ2-1, with TRBD2 as a possible D gene (5 bases). The better agreement between TRBJ2-7 and the DNA end casts doubt on the J call. The CDR3 covers 14 residues. Germline lookup yields CDR1 SGHAT and CDR2 FQNNGV. The CDR3 reads CASSLSDYHNEQYF. The CDR3 region has the DNA TGTGCCAGCAGCTTGTCTGACTATCACAATGAGCAGTACTTC.

Written as DNA, the CDR3 is TGTGCCAGCAGCTTAGTTCGTGGTCCCGCGTACAATCAGCCCCAGCATTTT. Translating it yields CASSLVRGPAYNQPQHF. The chain has TRBV7-2 and TRBJ1-5; D uncertain. The V gene's germline CDR1 is SGHTA and CDR2 FQGNSA. This CDR3 spans 17 amino acids. The V end was cut by 1 base, the J end by 3 bases, with 16 bases between.

In this sample, this clonotype turned up a few times. The V gene is TRBV6-5, the J gene TRBJ2-2; the D gene is possibly TRBD1 (5 bases). The CDR3 runs 18 residues. The V end was cut by 0 bases, the J end by 4 bases, with 18 bases between. Germline CDR1 MNHEY, CDR2 SVGAGI. CDR3 sequence: CASSYSAWQGGGTGELFF. For the CDR3, the DNA is TGTGCCAGCAGTTACTCCGCCTGGCAGGGCGGTGGCACCGGGGAGCTGTTTTTT.

This clonotype was seen a few times. V is TRBV5-1 and J is TRBJ2-1; TRBD1 agrees at 9 bases. J was trimmed by 4 bases and V by 0 bases; bases with no gene match: 5. Germline V gives CDR1 SGHRS, CDR2 YFSETQ. There are 16 residues in the CDR3. The CDR3 loop is CASSLVAGQGYNEQFF. DNA for the CDR3: TGCGCCAGCAGCTTGGTCGCGGGACAGGGATACAATGAGCAGTTCTTC.

The V call is TRBV6-1, the J call TRBJ1-1; D ambiguous. The germline gives CDR1 MNHNS, CDR2 SASEGT. V gave up 7 bases and J gave up 1 base, with 10 bases separating them. The CDR3 consists of 13 residues. CDR3 in amino acids: CASITVRNTEAFF. The CDR3 DNA is TGTGCCAGCATTACGGTAAGGAACACTGAAGCTTTCTTT.

This clonotype has a count of ten or more. This chain uses TRBV7-9 with TRBJ1-2, with 9 bases identical to TRBD1. There are 12 residues in the CDR3. Looked up from germline, CDR1 is SEHNR and CDR2 is FQNEAQ (reference sequence). Trimming cost V 6 bases and J 5 bases; bases outside gene matches: 1. The CDR3 is CASSGQGYGYTF. DNA of the CDR3: TGTGCCAGCAGTGGACAGGGGTATGGCTACACCTTC.

This clonotype was found a few times. J is TRBJ2-2 and V is TRBV6-5, with D unclear. This CDR3 spans 16 amino acids. Germline V gene lookup returns CDR1 MNHEY and CDR2 SVGAGI. With 0 bases removed from V and 3 bases from J, the gap between germline ends came to 11 bases. CDR3: CASSYSRASYTGELFF. The CDR3 bases are TGTGCCAGCAGTTACTCCCGGGCCAGTTACACCGGGGAGCTGTTTTTT.

This clonotype was counted only a few times. The J gene is TRBJ2-3, the V gene TRBV7-2; D is possibly TRBD1 (5 bases). Germline V gives CDR1 SGHTA, CDR2 FQGNSA. The CDR3 covers 13 residues. Trimming pared 6 bases from V and 4 bases from J, leaving 11 bases between. CDR3 DNA: TGTGCCAGCAGTCTTTGGGGCTCAGATACGCAGTATTTT. It is translated as CASSLWGSDTQYF. The full variable domain, with the rest looked up from reference TRBV7-2 and TRBJ2-3, is GAGVSQSPSNKVTEKGKDVELRCDPISGHTALYWYRQSLGQGLEFLIYFQGNSAPDKSGLPSDRFSAERTGGSVSTLTIQRTQQEDSAVYLCASSLWGSDTQYFGPGTRLTVL.

J is TRBJ1-5 and V is TRBV5-1; D gene unclear. CDR1 SGHRS and CDR2 YFSETQ come from the germline V gene. The germline V and J ends were trimmed by 8 bases and 7 bases, with 7 bases remaining between them. The CDR3 has 10 residues. The CDR3 DNA sequence: TGCGCCAGGAGTAGGCAGCCCCAGCATTTT. Its translation is CARSRQPQHF.

This clonotype has ten or more counts. The chain links TRBV6-5 to TRBJ2-1; the D is unclear. Between the trimmed V and J ends, which lost 0 bases and 2 bases, there was a span of 5 bases. The CDR3 runs to 14 residues. Germline V gene sequence: CDR1 MNHEY, CDR2 SVGAGI. The CDR3 sequence is CASSYSTAYNEQFF. The DNA for the CDR3 is TGTGCCAGCAGTTACTCGACGGCCTACAATGAGCAGTTCTTC.

This chain joins TRBV14 and TRBJ1-1; 8 bases align to TRBD1. With 4 bases clipped from V and 7 bases from J, the junction kept 8 bases outside the gene matches. CDR1 SGHDN and CDR2 FVKESK come from the germline V gene. The CDR3 extends over 14 amino acids. The CDR3 here is CASSPTTGDFEAFF. The CDR3 DNA sequence: TGTGCCAGCAGCCCAACGACAGGGGATTTTGAAGCTTTCTTT.

This clonotype came up many times. The rearrangement links TRBV12-3 or TRBV12-4 to TRBJ2-5, with D possibly matching TRBD1 (6 bases). V shed 6 bases and J shed 1 base, with 12 bases lying between them. The CDR3 runs to 14 residues. The CDR3 DNA sequence: TGTGCCAGCAGGCAAACAGGGATCCAAGAGACCCAGTACTTC. Translated: CASRQTGIQETQYF.

The chain has TRBV20-1 and TRBJ1-1; 7 bases align to TRBD1. Losses at the gene ends were 6 bases for V and 7 bases for J; bases not matched to a gene: 8. CDR1 is DFQATT, CDR2 SNEGSKA, per germline (reference sequence). This CDR3 spans 12 amino acids. This chain's CDR3 is CSASTGTIEAFF. CDR3 bases: TGCAGTGCGTCGACAGGGACAATTGAAGCTTTCTTT.

The table lists this clonotype with a few counts. V is TRBV12-3 or TRBV12-4 and J is TRBJ2-3; the match to TRBD2 covers 9 bases. The ends lost 7 bases at V and 2 bases at J; junction bases unmatched: 16. This CDR3 region has 18 residues. The CDR3 here is CASTTRWVERGVTDTQYF. CDR3 coding DNA: TGTGCCAGCACTACTCGGTGGGTCGAGCGGGGGGTCACAGATACGCAGTATTTT.

This clonotype was seen just once. The V and J genes are TRBV5-5 and TRBJ1-2, with TRBD1 identical over 8 bases. Germline CDR1 SGHKS, CDR2 YYEKEE (reference sequence). This CDR3 is built from 16 residues. V shed 0 bases, J shed 0 bases, and the junction held 4 bases outside the gene matches. The CDR3 spells CASSLAVGQANYGYTF. As DNA, the CDR3 is TGTGCCAGCAGCTTGGCCGTGGGACAGGCTAACTATGGCTACACCTTC.

J is TRBJ2-2 and V is TRBV2; D may be TRBD1 (5 bases). The V and J ends lost 2 bases and 1 base respectively, with 5 bases between them. CDR1 is SNHLY, CDR2 FYNNEI, per germline. This CDR3 has 14 residues. The CDR3 DNA follows: TGTGCCAGCAGTGAAAGGGGGAACACCGGGGAGCTGTTTTTT. Translation gives CASSERGNTGELFF. Complete variable domain (other parts from reference TRBV2 and TRBJ2-2): EPEVTQTPSHQVTQMGQEVILRCVPISNHLYFYWYRQILGQKVEFLVSFYNNEISEKSEIFDDQFSVERPDGSNFTLKIRSTKLEDSAMYFCASSERGNTGELFFGEGSRLTVL.

This chain links TRBV7-9 with TRBJ2-4; 8 bases fit TRBD2. CDR3 length: 16 residues. J gave up 1 base and V 4 bases, and 6 bases lay outside the gene matches. Per the germline V gene, CDR1 is SEHNR and CDR2 is FQNEAQ (reference sequence). As DNA, the CDR3 is TGTGCCAGCAGCTCCCGGGGGGGAGGGGCCAAAAACATTCAGTACTTC. Its translation: CASSSRGGGAKNIQYF.

The chain couples TRBV7-3 to TRBJ1-2, with TRBD1 as a possible D gene (5 bases). The CDR3 is 13 residues long. From germline, CDR1 is SGHTA and CDR2 FQGTGA. Trimming left V 5 bases short and J 8 bases short, with 15 bases between. CDR3 in amino acids: CASSPEGRGGYTF. The CDR3 coding sequence is TGTGCCAGCAGCCCCGAAGGCCGGGGGGGCTACACCTTC.

This sequence joins TRBV20-1 and TRBJ2-5; D assignment may be TRBD1 or TRBD2 (5 bases each). V was pared by 6 bases and J by 6 bases, with 17 bases between. The CDR3 loop spans 13 amino acids. CDR1 is DFQATT, CDR2 SNEGSKA, per germline (reference sequence). The CDR3 region is CSAGEDWDQTQYF. The CDR3 nucleotides are TGCAGTGCCGGAGAGGACTGGGACCAGACCCAGTACTTC.